This paragraph covers one T cell receptor beta chain sequence. This entry comes from a study of blood T cell repertoires in COVID-19. The assay was immunoSEQ multiplex PCR, and TCRdb's table has in-frame clones only and misses some. The table has roughly 290,000 clones, 89% seen once. Sequencing was carried out using PBMCs or T cells enriched from blood (not recorded which). The sequence came from a woman between 40 and 50 years old who had recovered from COVID-19.

The CDR3, as DNA: TGTGCCACCACCCCGGACAGGGGTTTGAACACTGAAGCTTTCTTT. Its protein is CATTPDRGLNTEAFF. The rearrangement joins TRBV15 to TRBJ1-1; 9 bases line up with TRBD1. In germline, CDR1 is LNHNV, CDR2 YYDKDF (reference sequence). The CDR3 extends over 15 amino acids. Trimming took 7 bases from V and 0 from J; bases not matched to a gene: 6.